This TCR beta chain originates from a study of T cell responses to AZD1222 COVID-19 vaccine. Whole-study findings and limits: Increases in Spike-specific TCR breadth and depth were seen after two AZD1222 doses. Vaccine-related CD4 TCRs covered spike, predominating at 160-218 and 743-854.

Only in-frame clones appear in the TCRdb table, and some are missing; sequencing was by immunoSEQ multiplex PCR. The data show roughly 140,000 clones, 90% to 95% seen once. Germline V CDR1 and CDR2: PRHDT, FYEKMQ (reference sequence). Trimming took 5 bases from V and 0 from J, leaving 2 bases between them. This CDR3 is 12 amino acids long. For this clone: Its matching antigen is unknown.

The sequencing used peripheral blood, collected on day 0 of AZD1222 vaccination. The rearrangement uses TRBV13 and TRBJ2-1; D gene ambiguous. The clonotype originates from an adult in good health. DNA for the CDR3: TGTGCCAGCAGCAACTCCTACAATGAGCAGTTCTTC. Protein: CASSNSYNEQFF.